This T cell receptor (beta chain) was identified during a study of CXCR3-negative and CXCR3-positive naive CD8 T cells. CDR3 length: 13 amino acids. Per the germline V gene, CDR1 is DFQATT and CDR2 is SNEGSKA (reference sequence). Study-level points and caveats: More hydrophobic TRB CDR3s were found in CXCR3-positive naive cells than in CXCR3-negative naive cells.

cDNA libraries for TRB were generated by 5' RACE incorporating UMI labels. TCRdb processed the 5' RACE reads again and assigns one entry to each CDR3 protein, with no DNA. Here the sample table reports approximately 100,000 distinct CDR3 sequences. Of note for this clonotype: The antigen is undetermined.

This TCR was sampled from a human donor in good health. Some clones in this sample may be carry-over from other donors' samples. The sample comprised naive CXCR3+ CD8+ T cells from blood. Subset indicated: CD45RO-CCR7+CD27+CD95- naive CD8+ T cells expressing CXCR3 (TNR3+). V and J are TRBV20-1 and TRBJ2-2. The CDR3 is CSARRVEAGELFF.